The present TCR beta chain was sequenced within a study of blood T cell repertoires in COVID-19. Repertoires were generated with immunoSEQ multiplex PCR, while TCRdb's copy carries only in-frame clones and drops some. The sample contains approximately 100,000 clones, 80% to 95% of which appear only once. CDR3 length: 16 residues. The junction had 2 bases not matched to a gene; V was cut back by 2 bases and J by 1 base. The germline gives CDR1 MGHRA, CDR2 YSYEKL. This clone was seen just once. The clonotype comes from a man aged 65 to 79 with acute or convalescent COVID-19. The sample was peripheral blood. The rearrangement joins TRBV4-1 to TRBJ1-3; 10 bases are a match to TRBD1. CDR3 bases: TGCGCCAGCAGCCAACGGGGACAGGGGTCTGGAAACACCATATATTTT. The encoded protein is CASSQRGQGSGNTIYF.